Listed here is a single T cell receptor beta chain. Its specificity is unknown. The entry originates in a study of Ad26.COV2.S vaccination and SARS-CoV-2 variants. About the study: It was the COV1001 Ad26.COV2.S trial arm that included the donor. Findings and limits, study-wide: Overall T cell responses may have been underestimated by the analyses of TCR breadth and depth.

Assay: immunoSEQ multiplex PCR; the TCRdb copy retains only in-frame clones and omits some. The sample contains about 370,000 clones, about 88% of which appear only once. Treatment reported: 15 to 20 received Ad26.COV2.S at low or high dose, single or two shots; about 5 received placebo; per-sample allocation not given. Samples were taken on day 63 after the first vaccine or placebo injection. Germline CDR1 and CDR2: SNHLY and FYNNEI. The CDR3 consists of 16 residues. With 1 base clipped from V and 4 bases from J, the junction kept 5 bases outside the gene matches. This chain joins TRBV2 and TRBJ2-1, with 9 bases lining up with TRBD2. The starting material was peripheral blood, obtained in a trial of Ad26.COV2.S vaccine versus placebo. This TCR was recovered from a person between 18 and 60 years old who received the Ad26.COV2.S COVID-19 vaccine or a placebo. CDR3 loop: CASSEEAGGRYNEQFF. Written as DNA, the CDR3 is TGTGCCAGCAGTGAAGAGGCGGGGGGGCGTTACAATGAGCAGTTCTTC.